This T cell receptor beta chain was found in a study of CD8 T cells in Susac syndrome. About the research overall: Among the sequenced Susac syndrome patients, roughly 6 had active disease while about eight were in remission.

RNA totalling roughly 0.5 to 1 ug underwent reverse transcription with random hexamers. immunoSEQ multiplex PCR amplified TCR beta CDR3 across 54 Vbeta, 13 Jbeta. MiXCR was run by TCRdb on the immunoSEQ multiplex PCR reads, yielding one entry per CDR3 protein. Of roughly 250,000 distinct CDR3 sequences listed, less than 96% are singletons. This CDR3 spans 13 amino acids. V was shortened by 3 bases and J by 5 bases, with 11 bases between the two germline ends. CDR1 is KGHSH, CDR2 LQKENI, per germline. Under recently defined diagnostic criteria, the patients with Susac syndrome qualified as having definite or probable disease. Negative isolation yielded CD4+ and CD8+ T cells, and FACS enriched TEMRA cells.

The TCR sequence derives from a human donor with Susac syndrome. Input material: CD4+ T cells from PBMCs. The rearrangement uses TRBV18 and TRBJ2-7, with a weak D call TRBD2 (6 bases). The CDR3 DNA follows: TGTGCCAGCTCACCTACGGAGGGTAACGAGCAGTACTTC. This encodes CASSPTEGNEQYF.